Each of the 28 T cell receptor beta chains below was sequenced from the same sample in a study of cytomegalovirus exposure and HLA in healthy donors. The PCR had 60 Vbeta and 13 Jbeta primers. The table came from immunoSEQ multiplex PCR; TCRdb's copy has only in-frame clones and leaves some out. The sample has 140,000 to 150,000 clones; 65% to 85% are singletons. Sequenced material: PBMCs. These receptors originate from a man aged 25-40 years in good health and CMV-seronegative.

The V and J genes are TRBV6-1 and TRBJ1-1; 7 nucleotides align to TRBD1. The length of the CDR3 is 14 residues. After removal of 2 bases from V and 3 bases from J, the junction contained 3 bases not matched to a gene. Germline-derived CDR1 and CDR2 are MNHNS and SASEGT. CDR3 region: CASSENRGDTEAFF. The CDR3 coding sequence is TGTGCCAGCAGTGAAAACAGGGGAGACACTGAAGCTTTCTTT.

This clone was counted only a few times. The chain joins TRBV5-5 to TRBJ1-2; 7 bases map to TRBD1. V shed 4 bases and J 2 bases; nucleotides not matched to a gene: 8. Germline lookup yields CDR1 SGHKS and CDR2 YYEKEE (reference sequence). This CDR3 comprises 15 residues. CDR3 protein: CASSQGTDLNYGYTF. CDR3 nucleotides: TGTGCCAGCAGCCAGGGGACAGATTTAAACTATGGCTACACCTTC.

The V call is TRBV11-2, the J call TRBJ1-5, with a tentative D call TRBD1 (5 bases). Trimming shortened V by 0 bases and J by 3 bases, and 9 bases separated the two germline ends. The CDR3 covers 15 residues. In germline, CDR1 is SGHAT, CDR2 FQNNGV. CDR3 bases: TGTGCCAGCAGCTTAGAAGGCAGGGTCAATCAGCCCCAGCATTTT. Translated: CASSLEGRVNQPQHF.

The CDR3 region is CASSLGLAGGPGRIIQYF. In DNA, the CDR3 is TGCGCCAGCAGCCTTGGACTAGCGGGGGGCCCAGGTCGTATCATTCAGTACTTC. This chain connects TRBV5-1 to TRBJ2-4, with 14 bases matching TRBD2. The V and J ends lost 4 bases and 9 bases, in that order; junction bases with no gene match: 15. Germline values: CDR1 SGHRS, CDR2 YFSETQ. The CDR3 loop spans 18 amino acids.

This clone was observed a handful of times. V usage is TRBV4-1 and J usage is TRBJ2-7, with 10 bases lining up with TRBD2. V lost 4 bases, J lost 0 bases, and 9 bases stayed unmatched. In germline, CDR1 is MGHRA, CDR2 YSYEKL. The CDR3 is 17 residues long. CDR3 DNA sequence: TGCGCCAGCAGCCTCCGCCGGCTAGCGGGGGTCTCCTACGAGCAGTACTTC. Translating gives CASSLRRLAGVSYEQYF.

There are a few counts of this clone. This chain uses TRBV5-4 with TRBJ1-3; D is possibly TRBD1 (6 bases). This CDR3 comprises 14 residues. The ends were cut back, 4 bases at V and 4 bases at J, with 12 bases in the middle. Germline V gene sequence: CDR1 SGHNT, CDR2 YYREEE (reference sequence). CDR3 region: CASSPGGVGNTIYF. As DNA, the CDR3 is TGTGCCAGCAGCCCGGGGGGCGTCGGAAACACCATATATTTT.

The chain carries TRBV9 and TRBJ2-7, with 10 bases identical to TRBD2. The V gene's germline CDR1 is SGDLS and CDR2 YYNGEE. The CDR3 totals 16 residues. J lost 2 bases, V lost 3 bases, and 8 bases had no gene match. The CDR3 nucleotides are TGTGCCAGCAGCGCCCAACTAGCGGGGACCCCCTACGAGCAGTACTTC. This encodes CASSAQLAGTPYEQYF.

This clone came up a few times. This rearrangement joins TRBV10-3 to TRBJ1-3; D is possibly TRBD1 (6 bases). CDR3 length: 16 residues. V was shortened by 8 bases and J by 5 bases, with 22 bases between the two germline ends. Germline V gives CDR1 ENHRY, CDR2 SYGVKD. The CDR3, as DNA: TGTGCCATCTACCTTCGGGATGACAGGAGGAGAAACACCATATATTTT. This encodes CAIYLRDDRRRNTIYF.

In its sample, this clone was seen once. This sequence joins TRBV15 and TRBJ1-6; the D gene is possibly TRBD1 (5 bases). CDR3 size: 14 residues. V lost 7 bases and J lost 7, with 14 bases in between. Germline CDR1 reads LNHNV; CDR2 reads YYDKDF (reference sequence). The CDR3 reads CATTPGLPNSPLHF. Here the CDR3 DNA reads TGTGCCACCACCCCGGGACTGCCGAATTCACCCCTCCACTTT.

This rearrangement joins TRBV6-1 to TRBJ2-5; the D gene is possibly TRBD2 (6 bases). This CDR3 comprises 14 residues. V lost 6 bases to trimming and J lost 4 bases, with 15 bases between them. Germline CDR1 and CDR2: MNHNS and SASEGT. CDR3 sequence (DNA): TGTGCCAGCAGAGGACTAAAACCCTTAGAGACCCAGTACTTC. This codes for CASRGLKPLETQYF.

The rearrangement links TRBV6-6 to TRBJ2-1; 12 bases line up with TRBD2. The V segment lost 6 bases and the J segment 7 bases; nucleotides outside the gene matches: 7. Germline V gene data show CDR1 as MNHNY and CDR2 as SVGAGI (reference sequence). This CDR3 has 15 amino acids. The DNA of the CDR3 is TGTGCCAGCAGCCTAGCGGGAGGGCCTAAAAATGAGCAGTTCTTC. It encodes CASSLAGGPKNEQFF.

V usage is TRBV7-2 and J usage is TRBJ1-4; D gene unclear. The V end was cut by 4 bases, the J end by 5 bases, with 14 bases between. Looked up from germline, CDR1 is SGHTA and CDR2 is FQGNSA. CDR3 length equals 15 residues. CDR3: CASSSSGPGNEKLFF. CDR3 coding DNA: TGTGCCAGCAGCTCATCGGGTCCCGGGAATGAAAAACTGTTTTTT.

A word on this clone: Other nucleotide sequences in the sample specify the same CDR3. V and J are TRBV5-1 and TRBJ1-1, with D perhaps matching TRBD1 (5 bases). The length of the CDR3 is 13 residues. Germline V gives CDR1 SGHRS, CDR2 YFSETQ. V shed 4 bases and J shed 1 base, with 8 bases lying between them. CDR3 region: CASSPQGNTEAFF. DNA for the CDR3: TGCGCCAGCAGCCCCCAGGGGAACACTGAAGCTTTCTTT.

The chain links TRBV9 to TRBJ2-1, with 7 bases that match TRBD1. Germline CDR1 and CDR2: SGDLS and YYNGEE. Trimming removed 0 bases from V and 7 bases from J; junction bases left unmatched: 13. This CDR3 is built from 17 residues. In DNA form, the CDR3 reads TGTGCCAGCAGCGTAGCCTCAACGGGCCAGGGGGAAAATGAGCAGTTCTTC. Translating gives CASSVASTGQGENEQFF.

The rearrangement joins TRBV4-1 to TRBJ1-1; D is undetermined. The CDR3 totals 12 residues. Germline CDR1 is MGHRA and CDR2 is YSYEKL. Trimming took off 0 bases at V and 3 bases at J, with 2 bases between the two ends. The CDR3 DNA sequence: TGCGCCAGCAGCCAAGACTACACTGAAGCTTTCTTT. Its translation is CASSQDYTEAFF.

The chain is built from TRBV30 and TRBJ1-2; 7 bases match TRBD1. CDR1 GTSNPN and CDR2 SVGIG come from the germline V gene (reference sequence). Trimming took 4 bases from V and 8 from J; bases not matched to a gene: 13. The CDR3 is 14 residues long. In DNA form, the CDR3 reads TGTGCCTGGACCGTCGGGCAGGGGGTAGGCGGCTACACCTTC. Residues: CAWTVGQGVGGYTF.

This clone was detected only once. The chain uses TRBV29-1 and TRBJ2-5; 7 positions agree with TRBD2. The J call may be in error: the DNA end matches TRBJ2-7 better. Germline loops: CDR1 SQVTM, CDR2 ANQGSEA. The CDR3 totals 13 residues. The CDR3 DNA follows: TGCAGTACCGACGGGGGAGGGACCTACGAGCAGTACTTC. It translates to CSTDGGGTYEQYF.

CDR3 nucleotide sequence: TGTGCCAGCAGCGGACGACGGACAAGGACTAATGAAAAACTGTTTTTT. It yields the protein CASSGRRTRTNEKLFF. J is TRBJ1-4 and V is TRBV7-9; tentatively, D is TRBD1 (5 bases). Germline loops: CDR1 SEHNR, CDR2 FQNEAQ (reference sequence). The CDR3 is 16 residues long. The V end lost 5 bases, the J end lost 2 bases, and 15 bases lay between the germline ends. Full variable domain (rest looked up from reference TRBV7-9 and TRBJ1-4): DTGVSQNPRHKITKRGQNVTFRCDPISEHNRLYWYRQTLGQGPEFLTYFQNEAQLEKSRLLSDRFSAERPKGSFSTLEIQRTEQGDSAMYLCASSGRRTRTNEKLFFGSGTQLSVL.

The table lists this clone with a count of one. This chain links TRBV4-1 with TRBJ2-3; 8 bases are shared with TRBD2. The germline CDR1 and CDR2 sequences are MGHRA and YSYEKL. V gave up 3 bases and J gave up 1 base; unmatched junction bases: 6. This CDR3 contains 16 residues. The CDR3 sequence: CASSQPRAGGTDTQYF. The CDR3 bases are TGCGCCAGCAGCCAGCCCCGAGCGGGGGGCACAGATACGCAGTATTTT.

The chain uses TRBV25-1 and TRBJ2-2; the D gene is possibly TRBD2 (7 bases). CDR1 is MGHDK and CDR2 is SYGVNS in the germline V gene. With 4 bases removed from V and 4 bases from J, the gap between germline ends came to 13 bases. The CDR3 has 15 amino acids. CDR3 sequence: CASSGRGGRTGELFF. CDR3 nucleotide sequence: TGTGCCAGCAGTGGGAGGGGGGGGCGCACCGGGGAGCTGTTTTTT.

The chain combines TRBV27 with TRBJ2-6; 8 bases map to TRBD1. Trimming removed 5 bases from V and 0 bases from J; junction bases left unmatched: 9. The CDR3 is made up of 18 amino acids. From germline, CDR1 is MNHEY and CDR2 SMNVEV (reference sequence). CDR3 in amino acids: CASSPRDRPISGANVLTF. In DNA form, the CDR3 reads TGTGCCAGCAGTCCCCGGGACAGGCCAATCTCTGGGGCCAACGTCCTGACTTTC.

This sequence joins TRBV5-1 and TRBJ2-1; 9 positions match TRBD2. Per germline, CDR1 SGHRS and CDR2 YFSETQ. V trimming: 5 bases; J trimming: 0 bases; junction bases outside the gene matches: 3. CDR3 length: 15 amino acids. CDR3 region: CASRREGSSYNEQFF. The CDR3 nucleotides read TGCGCCAGCAGGCGGGAGGGAAGCTCCTACAATGAGCAGTTCTTC.

The CDR3 region has the DNA TGTGCCAGCAGCTTTGGGTCGGGACAGGATGCCGCGGAGGGCTACACCTTC. Translation: CASSFGSGQDAAEGYTF. J is TRBJ1-2 and V is TRBV5-4; 8 bases align to TRBD1. The V gene's germline CDR1 is SGHNT and CDR2 YYREEE (reference sequence). The junction had 17 bases not matched to a gene; V was cut back by 2 bases and J by 8 bases. The CDR3 is made up of 17 amino acids.

This clone has a single count. The chain combines TRBV5-1 with TRBJ1-2, with TRBD1 identical over 8 bases. The CDR3 has 15 amino acids. Trimming at V came to 4 bases and at J to 1 base, leaving 6 bases not matched to a gene. The germline V gene encodes CDR1 SGHRS and CDR2 YFSETQ. CDR3 residues: CASSLDGQGNYGYTF. The CDR3 DNA is TGCGCCAGCAGCCTTGATGGACAGGGTAACTATGGCTACACCTTC.

V usage is TRBV2 and J usage is TRBJ1-2; a weak D match, TRBD1 (6 bases). The CDR3 runs 15 residues. Germline lookup yields CDR1 SNHLY and CDR2 FYNNEI. V gave up 4 bases and J gave up 2 bases, with 14 bases separating them. The CDR3 spells CASSVQGWRNYGYTF. The CDR3 nucleotides are TGTGCCAGCAGTGTTCAGGGGTGGAGGAACTATGGCTACACCTTC. Using reference TRBV2 and TRBJ1-2 for the parts outside the CDR3, the full variable domain is EPEVTQTPSHQVTQMGQEVILRCVPISNHLYFYWYRQILGQKVEFLVSFYNNEISEKSEIFDDQFSVERPDGSNFTLKIRSTKLEDSAMYFCASSVQGWRNYGYTFGSGTRLTVV.

V is TRBV7-9 and J is TRBJ2-7; 9 nucleotides align to TRBD1. V trimming: 5 bases; J trimming: 3 bases; junction bases outside the gene matches: 5. The CDR3 has 14 amino acids. Germline V gene lookup returns CDR1 SEHNR and CDR2 FQNEAQ (reference sequence). The CDR3 region has the DNA TGTGCCAGCAGCCTGACAGGGGGAAGCTACGAGCAGTACTTC. It codes for CASSLTGGSYEQYF.

This chain connects TRBV28 to TRBJ1-2; no reliable D call. CDR3 length: 14 residues. Trimming removed 6 bases at V and 2 bases at J, with 13 bases between. Germline V gene lookup returns CDR1 MDHEN and CDR2 SYDVKM. For the CDR3, the DNA is TGTGCCAGCAGCCTCCCTTTTGAGAACTATGGCTACACCTTC. Amino acids: CASSLPFENYGYTF.

V is TRBV30 and J is TRBJ2-7; a weak D match, TRBD1 (6 bases). The germline V and J ends were trimmed by 0 bases and 6 bases, with 9 bases remaining between them. Per germline, CDR1 GTSNPN and CDR2 SVGIG (reference sequence). The CDR3 loop spans 12 amino acids. The CDR3 DNA reads as TGTGCCTGGAGTGTACAGGGTCGCGAGCAGTACTTC. It is translated as CAWSVQGREQYF.